The 22 T cell receptor beta chains presented below share a single source sample, sequenced in a study of cytomegalovirus exposure and HLA in healthy donors. PCR used 60 Vbeta primers and 13 Jbeta primers. Clones were read by immunoSEQ multiplex PCR, and TCRdb kept only the in-frame ones, dropping some. The repertoire holds around 190,000 clones, with approximately 85% as singletons. The material sequenced was PBMCs. These receptors were obtained from a woman in her forties or fifties in good health and CMV-seronegative.

J is TRBJ2-1 and V is TRBV28; D is ambiguous. This CDR3 is 14 amino acids long. From germline, CDR1 is MDHEN and CDR2 SYDVKM. Trimming pared 7 bases from V and 5 bases from J, leaving 15 bases between. In nucleotides, the CDR3 is TGTGCCAGCAACCCCCCCCGCGGAAACAATGAGCAGTTCTTC. This encodes CASNPPRGNNEQFF.

This clone has just a few counts. The chain combines TRBV18 with TRBJ2-3; TRBD2 might be the D (6 bases). The CDR3 is 14 residues long. The germline gives CDR1 KGHSH, CDR2 LQKENI. Trimming took 3 bases from V and 7 from J, leaving 14 bases between them. CDR3 nucleotide sequence: TGTGCCAGCTCACCGGACTATACGGTGAATACGCAGTATTTT. This codes for CASSPDYTVNTQYF.

The CDR3 region has the DNA TGTGCCAGCTCACCAGGACAGGGGCTTGAAGCTTTCTTT. Its translation is CASSPGQGLEAFF. This chain joins TRBV18 and TRBJ1-1; 9 positions agree with TRBD1. The germline V gene encodes CDR1 KGHSH and CDR2 LQKENI. The CDR3 is made up of 13 amino acids. Unmatched junction bases numbered 2, after V lost 2 bases and J lost 7 bases.

The gene calls are TRBV19 and TRBJ2-7; D is possibly TRBD1 (6 bases). Trimming cost V 3 bases and J 1 base, with 10 bases left between them. CDR1 LNHDA and CDR2 SQIVND come from the germline V gene (reference sequence). The CDR3 length is 14 residues. CDR3 amino acids: CASSMARGSYEQYF. The CDR3 coding sequence is TGTGCCAGTAGTATGGCCAGGGGATCCTACGAGCAGTACTTC. Filled out from reference TRBV19 and TRBJ2-7, the complete variable domain reads DGGITQSPKYLFRKEGQNVTLSCEQNLNHDAMYWYRQDPGQGLRLIYYSQIVNDFQKGDIAEGYSVSREKKESFPLTVTSAQKNPTAFYLCASSMARGSYEQYFGPGTRLTVT.

This chain connects TRBV4-2 to TRBJ2-5, with D maybe TRBD1 (5 bases). Per germline, CDR1 LGHNA and CDR2 YNFKEQ. V gave up 5 bases and J gave up 3 bases, with 13 bases separating them. This CDR3 is 14 amino acids long. CDR3 coding DNA: TGTGCCAGCAGCTTACGACAGACCGAAGAGACCCAGTACTTC. Translation: CASSLRQTEETQYF.

This chain joins TRBV18 and TRBJ1-1; no firm D call. The CDR3 is 14 residues long. The V gene lost 1 base and the J gene lost 2 bases, with 8 bases spanning the gap. CDR1 and CDR2 (germline): KGHSH, LQKENI. Here the CDR3 reads CASSPLPTNTEAFF. CDR3 coding DNA: TGTGCCAGCTCACCACTACCTACCAACACTGAAGCTTTCTTT.

The J gene is TRBJ2-5, the V gene TRBV10-3; tentative D call: TRBD2 (5 bases). TRBJ2-7 explains the end of the DNA better; the J call may be wrong. This CDR3 has 14 amino acids. CDR1 is ENHRY, CDR2 SYGVKD, per germline. The CDR3 bases are TGTGCCACCCTGGTTGGAGGTTACTCCTACGAGCAGTACTTC. It translates to CATLVGGYSYEQYF.

V and J are TRBV5-1 and TRBJ2-1; a weak D match, TRBD2 (5 bases). Trimming shortened V by 4 bases and J by 3 bases, and 14 bases separated the two germline ends. The CDR3 covers 15 residues. CDR1 SGHRS and CDR2 YFSETQ come from the germline V gene. The CDR3 here is CASSPFGENYNEQFF. The CDR3 bases are TGCGCCAGCAGCCCTTTTGGGGAGAACTACAATGAGCAGTTCTTC. Complete variable domain (other parts from reference TRBV5-1 and TRBJ2-1): KAGVTQTPRYLIKTRGQQVTLSCSPISGHRSVSWYQQTPGQGLQFLFEYFSETQRNKGNFPGRFSGRQFSNSRSEMNVSTLELGDSALYLCASSPFGENYNEQFFGPGTRLTVL.

This clone was observed a single time. The chain joins TRBV6-6 to TRBJ1-1; 7 nucleotides agree with TRBD1. This CDR3 has 14 residues. Germline loops: CDR1 MNHNY, CDR2 SVGAGI (reference sequence). With 8 bases clipped from V and 3 bases from J, the junction kept 9 bases outside the gene matches. CDR3: CASATYTGDTEAFF. CDR3 sequence (DNA): TGTGCCAGCGCGACGTACACAGGGGACACTGAAGCTTTCTTT.

The CDR3 DNA is TGTGCCAGCAGTTGGGGGGACACTGAAGCTTTCTTT. Translated, it gives CASSWGDTEAFF. The chain joins TRBV6-5 to TRBJ1-1, with TRBD1 as a possible D gene (5 bases). Germline-derived CDR1 and CDR2 are MNHEY and SVGAGI. The CDR3 is 12 amino acids. V was trimmed by 4 bases and J by 3 bases, leaving 6 bases between them.

V gene TRBV19 combines with J gene TRBJ2-4, with a tentative D call TRBD1 (5 bases). The CDR3 has 17 residues. V shed 5 bases and J shed 2 bases, with 19 bases lying between them. From germline, CDR1 is LNHDA and CDR2 SQIVND (reference sequence). CDR3 sequence (DNA): TGTGCCAGTAGTTACCCACCGGCAGGGTTGCCCAAAAACATTCAGTACTTC. It encodes CASSYPPAGLPKNIQYF.

V usage is TRBV19 and J usage is TRBJ1-6; possible D gene TRBD1, 5 bases. Germline assignment: CDR1 LNHDA and CDR2 SQIVND (reference sequence). The CDR3 runs 14 residues. V was shortened by 3 bases and J by 10 bases, with 13 bases between the two germline ends. Here the CDR3 DNA reads TGTGCCAGTAGTATTGGAGGGGTCCGGTCACCCCTCCACTTT. Protein sequence: CASSIGGVRSPLHF. The entire variable domain, with the rest obtained from reference TRBV19 and TRBJ1-6, is as follows: DGGITQSPKYLFRKEGQNVTLSCEQNLNHDAMYWYRQDPGQGLRLIYYSQIVNDFQKGDIAEGYSVSREKKESFPLTVTSAQKNPTAFYLCASSIGGVRSPLHFGNGTRLTVT.

This chain uses TRBV5-5 with TRBJ1-4; 8 bases map to TRBD1. V lost 1 base and J lost 3; bases outside the gene matches: 8. Germline loops: CDR1 SGHKS, CDR2 YYEKEE (reference sequence). The CDR3 length is 17 residues. This CDR3 is CASSLRDRGNSNEKLFF. Written as DNA, the CDR3 is TGTGCCAGCAGCTTGCGAGACAGGGGTAACTCTAATGAAAAACTGTTTTTT. Full variable domain (missing parts from reference TRBV5-5 and TRBJ1-4): DAGVTQSPTHLIKTRGQQVTLRCSPISGHKSVSWYQQVLGQGPQFIFQYYEKEERGRGNFPDRFSARQFPNYSSELNVNALLLGDSALYLCASSLRDRGNSNEKLFFGSGTQLSVL.

V usage is TRBV6-5 and J usage is TRBJ1-1; D gene unclear. Germline-derived CDR1 and CDR2 are MNHEY and SVGAGI. This CDR3 is built from 14 residues. The V end was cut by 6 bases, the J end by 2 bases, with 13 bases between. CDR3 sequence (DNA): TGTGCCAGCAGACGCCAAGCCACCAACACTGAAGCTTTCTTT. Translation: CASRRQATNTEAFF.

This clone was counted a single time. V usage is TRBV7-6 and J usage is TRBJ2-5; D possibly corresponds to TRBD2 (5 bases). The CDR3 covers 16 residues. In germline, CDR1 is SGHVS, CDR2 FNYEAQ. Trimming pared 0 bases from V and 1 base from J, leaving 12 bases between. The DNA of the CDR3 is TGTGCCAGCAGCTTAGCTCCACTAGTCGCCCAAGAGACCCAGTACTTC. Its translation is CASSLAPLVAQETQYF. The full variable domain, with the rest looked up from reference TRBV7-6 and TRBJ2-5, is GAGVSQSPRYKVTKRGQDVALRCDPISGHVSLYWYRQALGQGPEFLTYFNYEAQQDKSGLPNDRFSAERPEGSISTLTIQRTEQRDSAMYRCASSLAPLVAQETQYFGPGTRLLVL.

V gene TRBV6-1 combines with J gene TRBJ2-5, with 9 bases matching TRBD1. The J call could be wrong; TRBJ2-7 is a better fit for the DNA end. The germline V gene has CDR1 MNHNS and CDR2 SASEGT. The CDR3 contains 15 residues. CDR3: CASRVGTGTPYEQYF. CDR3 DNA: TGTGCCAGCAGAGTTGGGACAGGGACCCCTTACGAGCAGTACTTC.

The V call is TRBV19, the J call TRBJ1-5; TRBD1 might be the D (6 bases). V shed 1 base and J shed 1 base, with 8 bases lying between them. The CDR3 has 15 residues. Germline V gene lookup returns CDR1 LNHDA and CDR2 SQIVND (reference sequence). Here the CDR3 DNA reads TGTGCCAGTAGTATAGGCAGGGGAAGCAATCAGCCCCAGCATTTT. This translates into CASSIGRGSNQPQHF.

The chain employs TRBV6-6 and TRBJ2-7; TRBD2 aligns across 7 bases. The last part of the DNA fits TRBJ2-1 better; the J call may be wrong. CDR1 is MNHNY and CDR2 is SVGAGI in the germline V gene (reference sequence). The CDR3 runs 16 residues. CDR3 in amino acids: CASSTKESGAYNEQFF. The CDR3 region has the DNA TGTGCCAGCAGTACCAAAGAGAGCGGGGCCTACAATGAGCAGTTCTTC.

V usage is TRBV28 and J usage is TRBJ1-1, with 10 bases lining up with TRBD1. The CDR3 loop spans 16 amino acids. Germline-derived CDR1 and CDR2 are MDHEN and SYDVKM. V was pared by 6 bases and J by 0 bases, with 7 bases of the junction left unmatched. CDR3 DNA: TGTGCCAGCAGCCCTGGGACAGGGGTCATGAACACTGAAGCTTTCTTT. Translating it yields CASSPGTGVMNTEAFF.

The CDR3 is CASSYSASASYEQYF. The CDR3 DNA follows: TGTGCCAGCAGTTACTCGGCTAGCGCATCCTACGAGCAGTACTTC. The chain links TRBV6-6 to TRBJ2-7; tentative D call: TRBD2 (6 bases). The CDR3 spans 15 residues. The germline V and J ends were trimmed by 0 bases and 1 base, with 10 bases remaining between them. Germline V gene sequence: CDR1 MNHNY, CDR2 SVGAGI (reference sequence).

This rearrangement joins TRBV5-1 to TRBJ1-1, with a weak D call TRBD1 (5 bases). This CDR3 has 15 amino acids. CDR1 is SGHRS, CDR2 YFSETQ, per germline. Trimming shortened V by 0 bases and J by 1 base, and 10 bases separated the two germline ends. CDR3 DNA: TGCGCCAGCAGCTTGGCCGGGGGAGGGAACACTGAAGCTTTCTTT. Protein product: CASSLAGGGNTEAFF.

The chain carries TRBV28 and TRBJ1-5; TRBD1 agrees at 7 bases. Germline assignment: CDR1 MDHEN and CDR2 SYDVKM. This CDR3 is built from 15 residues. V gave up 3 bases and J gave up 4 bases; unmatched junction bases: 6. The CDR3 DNA reads as TGTGCCAGCAGTTTCACAGGGGCGAGGAATCAGCCCCAGCATTTT. Protein: CASSFTGARNQPQHF.